The present TCR beta chain was sequenced within a study of blood T cell repertoires in COVID-19. In the study's own analysis: Amplifying reference gene primers gave estimates of nucleated cell counts. The repertoire was sequenced with immunoSEQ multiplex PCR; TCRdb's copy has only in-frame clones and lacks some. V and J calls and clone size are those listed in that table; D and trimming were worked out from the DNA. The table records 110,000 or so clones, around 80% of them present only once. The CDR3 sequence is 14 residues long. J gave up 4 bases and V 4 bases, and 4 bases lay outside the gene matches. The V gene's germline CDR1 is ENHRY and CDR2 SYGVKD.

V usage is TRBV10-3 and J usage is TRBJ2-1; 7 bases map to TRBD2. Input material: peripheral blood. This clonotype was obtained from a woman older than 75 with active or convalescent COVID-19. CDR3 sequence: CAISVLAPYNEQFF. The CDR3 coding sequence is TGTGCCATCAGTGTACTAGCGCCGTACAATGAGCAGTTCTTC.